The 29 T cell receptor beta chains presented below share a single source sample, sequenced in a study of control samples from healthy donors and cancer patients. Using immunoSEQ multiplex PCR, the repertoire was profiled, and TCRdb retains in-frame clones only, with some absent. The repertoire holds 40,000 to 45,000 clones, with 65% to 80% as singletons. The sequencing sample was made of formalin-fixed, paraffin-embedded tissue. The receptors were sampled from a male donor with melanoma.

The chain joins TRBV2 to TRBJ2-7, with D possibly being TRBD1 (6 bases). The CDR3 runs 15 residues. Looked up from germline, CDR1 is SNHLY and CDR2 is FYNNEI. V lost 0 bases and J 7 bases, leaving 16 bases between the germline ends. The CDR3 loop reads CASSEARQVGYEQYF. DNA for the CDR3: TGTGCCAGCAGTGAAGCGCGACAGGTAGGCTATGAGCAGTACTTC.

The chain uses TRBV19 and TRBJ2-5, with D possibly being TRBD2 (6 bases). Trimming took 3 bases from V and 5 from J, leaving 22 bases between them. CDR3 size: 17 residues. CDR1 is LNHDA, CDR2 SQIVND, per germline (reference sequence). The CDR3 reads CASSIGALGGVVETQYF. CDR3 nucleotide sequence: TGTGCCAGTAGTATTGGGGCCCTCGGGGGAGTGGTTGAGACCCAGTACTTC.

This chain links TRBV30 with TRBJ2-3; D unclear. The germline gives CDR1 GTSNPN, CDR2 SVGIG (reference sequence). V was pared by 1 base and J by 0 bases, with 5 bases between. The CDR3 runs 13 residues. As DNA, the CDR3 is TGTGCCTGGAGTGGGATAAGCACAGATACGCAGTATTTT. This sequence encodes CAWSGISTDTQYF.

The rearrangement joins TRBV7-9 to TRBJ2-1, with D unresolved. Germline-derived CDR1 and CDR2 are SEHNR and FQNEAQ (reference sequence). There are 12 residues in the CDR3. The ends were cut back, 4 bases at V and 5 bases at J, with 6 bases in the middle. The CDR3 loop reads CASSYGDNEQFF. CDR3 bases: TGTGCCAGCAGCTATGGGGACAATGAGCAGTTCTTC.

This chain uses TRBV18 with TRBJ2-5, with no clear D. Germline V gene lookup returns CDR1 KGHSH and CDR2 LQKENI. CDR3 length: 13 residues. V lost 4 bases to trimming and J lost 4 bases, with 10 bases between them. In DNA form, the CDR3 reads TGTGCCAGCTCACGCGATCCCCCAGAGACCCAGTACTTC. Translation gives CASSRDPPETQYF.

The genes are TRBV6-5 and TRBJ1-3; 7 positions agree with TRBD1. The CDR3 length is 13 residues. Unmatched junction bases numbered 2, after V lost 2 bases and J lost 7 bases. Germline CDR1 MNHEY, CDR2 SVGAGI. CDR3 nucleotides: TGTGCCAGCAGTTACGACAGGGTGAACACCATATATTTT. As protein: CASSYDRVNTIYF.

Only one count was recorded for this clone. The chain joins TRBV19 to TRBJ1-2; D remains ambiguous. The CDR3 sequence is 13 residues long. Trimming removed 3 bases at V and 5 bases at J, with 10 bases between. CDR1 LNHDA and CDR2 SQIVND come from the germline V gene (reference sequence). The CDR3 coding sequence is TGTGCCAGTAGTATTCGCGGGGTGTATGGCTACACCTTC. Its translation: CASSIRGVYGYTF.

CDR3 bases: TGTGCCAGTCAACCGGGACAGTCCTCTGGAAACACCATATATTTT. It codes for CASQPGQSSGNTIYF. The chain links TRBV19 to TRBJ1-3; 7 bases agree with TRBD1. CDR3 length equals 15 residues. Germline assignment: CDR1 LNHDA and CDR2 SQIVND (reference sequence). The junction had 7 bases not matched to a gene; V was cut back by 8 bases and J by 0 bases.

The V gene is TRBV23-1, the J gene TRBJ2-7, with D hard to call. TRBV23-1 falls under the ORF class, with uncertain function. This CDR3 has 11 residues. Trimming stripped 6 bases from V and 7 bases from J, with 10 bases between. CDR3 sequence (DNA): TGCGCCAGCAGCCCGCTGGGTGAGCAGTACTTC. The encoded protein is CASSPLGEQYF.

The chain recombines TRBV18 with TRBJ2-2; no clear D. CDR1 is KGHSH, CDR2 LQKENI, per germline. The V gene lost 0 bases and the J gene lost 2 bases, with 4 bases spanning the gap. The CDR3 is 14 residues long. CDR3 region: CASSPPSNTGELFF. Here the CDR3 DNA reads TGTGCCAGCTCACCACCATCCAACACCGGGGAGCTGTTTTTT.

This clone was observed a single time. The V and J genes are TRBV10-3 and TRBJ2-7; 10 positions agree with TRBD2. There are 14 residues in the CDR3. J was trimmed by 5 bases and V by 11 bases; bases with no gene match: 12. The germline V gene encodes CDR1 ENHRY and CDR2 SYGVKD. As DNA, the CDR3 is TGTGCCCCCGGTCGGCTAGCGGGAGAGGACGAGCAGTACTTC. Its protein product is CAPGRLAGEDEQYF.

This clone was detected only once. V is TRBV15 and J is TRBJ2-7; D tentatively reads TRBD1 or TRBD2 (5 bases each). The CDR3 contains 19 residues. CDR1 is LNHNV and CDR2 is YYDKDF in the germline V gene (reference sequence). Trimming removed 3 bases at V and 1 base at J, with 25 bases between. The CDR3 DNA follows: TGTGCCACCAGCAGGAATGTTGGAGTGGGGACGGGGCCTTCCTACGAGCAGTACTTC. It translates to CATSRNVGVGTGPSYEQYF. The full variable domain, its missing parts supplied by reference TRBV15 and TRBJ2-7, is DAMVIQNPRYQVTQFGKPVTLSCSQTLNHNVMYWYQQKSSQAPKLLFHYYDKDFNNEADTPDNFQSRRPNTSFCFLDIRSPGLGDTAMYLCATSRNVGVGTGPSYEQYFGPGTRLTVT.

This clone has a handful of counts. The chain has TRBV2 and TRBJ2-7; weak D call: TRBD1 (6 bases). Germline V gene lookup returns CDR1 SNHLY and CDR2 FYNNEI. The CDR3 runs to 12 residues. V was cut by 9 bases and J by 6 bases, with 15 bases left in between. The chain's CDR3 is CASTITGREQYF. CDR3 DNA sequence: TGTGCCAGTACGATTACAGGGCGCGAGCAGTACTTC.

This clone was counted at least ten times. The gene calls are TRBV7-2 and TRBJ1-2, with TRBD1 matching 7 bases. Losses at the gene ends were 5 bases for V and 4 bases for J; bases not matched to a gene: 10. CDR1 is SGHTA, CDR2 FQGNSA, per germline. This CDR3 region has 15 residues. CDR3 loop: CASSAGTDPGYGYTF. DNA of the CDR3: TGTGCCAGCAGCGCAGGGACAGATCCGGGCTATGGCTACACCTTC.

The genes are TRBV11-2 and TRBJ1-5; D unclear. There are 14 residues in the CDR3. Trimming stripped 1 base from V and 5 bases from J, with 9 bases between. CDR1 is SGHAT, CDR2 FQNNGV, per germline. CDR3 DNA: TGTGCCAGCAGCTTAGCGAGGGATGATCAGCCCCAGCATTTT. The encoded protein is CASSLARDDQPQHF.

DNA for the CDR3: TGTGCCAGCACGGGACAGGGATTCTACAATGAGCAGTTCTTC. This codes for CASTGQGFYNEQFF. The rearrangement joins TRBV2 to TRBJ2-1; TRBD1 agrees at 9 bases. The ends lost 7 bases at V and 3 bases at J; junction bases unmatched: 4. Germline V gene lookup returns CDR1 SNHLY and CDR2 FYNNEI. CDR3 length: 14 amino acids.

Comment on this clone: An end of the junction does not agree with germline; a read error may underlie this. The sample has other DNA sequences that encode this CDR3 too. This chain links TRBV4-1 with TRBJ2-2, with 9 positions matching TRBD2. The CDR3 is 16 residues long. Germline CDR1 and CDR2: MGHRA and YSYEKL. The CDR3 nucleotides are TGCGCCAGCAGCCGTAATAGCGGGAGAACCACCGGGGAACTGTTTTTT. Its protein product is CASSRNSGRTTGELFF.

V usage is TRBV28 and J usage is TRBJ2-1; D is undetermined. This CDR3 has 13 amino acids. Germline values: CDR1 MDHEN, CDR2 SYDVKM. V was cut by 3 bases and J by 4 bases, with 7 bases left in between. CDR3 sequence reads: CASSFRPYNEQFF. Written as DNA, the CDR3 is TGTGCCAGCAGTTTCCGACCGTACAATGAGCAGTTCTTC.

The rearrangement links TRBV6-5 to TRBJ2-5; D unclear. The CDR3 extends over 15 amino acids. Germline CDR1 and CDR2: MNHEY and SVGAGI. Trimming pared 7 bases from V and 2 bases from J, leaving 17 bases between. The CDR3 is CASTLSPAAQETQYF. The DNA of the CDR3 is TGTGCCAGCACCCTATCACCGGCGGCGCAAGAGACCCAGTACTTC.

This chain links TRBV27 with TRBJ2-6, with 7 bases that match TRBD1. The germline CDR1 and CDR2 sequences are MNHEY and SMNVEV (reference sequence). J was trimmed by 2 bases and V by 5 bases; bases with no gene match: 3. CDR3 size: 15 residues. In DNA form, the CDR3 reads TGTGCCAGCAGTCTAACAGGGGCTGGGGCCAACGTCCTGACTTTC. This translates into CASSLTGAGANVLTF.

The chain recombines TRBV10-3 with TRBJ2-7; D is perhaps TRBD1 or TRBD2 (5 bases each). CDR3 size: 14 residues. V shed 3 bases and J shed 5 bases, with 14 bases lying between them. CDR1 and CDR2 (germline): ENHRY, SYGVKD. CDR3 DNA: TGTGCCATCAGTGATAGCCCAGGGACGGACGAGCAGTACTTC. Protein product: CAISDSPGTDEQYF.

This clone was seen a single time. V and J are TRBV6-5 and TRBJ1-2; D might be TRBD1 (6 bases). This CDR3 comprises 13 residues. Looked up from germline, CDR1 is MNHEY and CDR2 is SVGAGI. V lost 5 bases and J 2 bases, leaving 9 bases between the germline ends. In nucleotides, the CDR3 is TGTGCCAGCAGTAAGGACAGAAACTATGGCTACACCTTC. Translating it yields CASSKDRNYGYTF.

This chain's CDR3 is CASRFSGAFNEQFF. The CDR3 region has the DNA TGTGCCAGCAGGTTTTCCGGGGCATTCAATGAGCAGTTCTTC. The chain joins TRBV28 to TRBJ2-1, with D possibly called TRBD1 or TRBD2 (5 bases each). CDR1 and CDR2 (germline): MDHEN, SYDVKM. Trimming took off 6 bases at V and 6 bases at J, with 15 bases between the two ends. The CDR3 consists of 14 residues.

The chain joins TRBV7-9 to TRBJ2-7, with 7 bases identical to TRBD2. Germline V gene data show CDR1 as SEHNR and CDR2 as FQNEAQ (reference sequence). With 5 bases clipped from V and 7 bases from J, the junction kept 5 bases outside the gene matches. CDR3 length: 12 amino acids. CDR3 sequence reads: CASSRPAGEQYF. CDR3 nucleotides: TGTGCCAGCAGCCGACCAGCGGGGGAGCAGTACTTC. Based on the CDR3 plus reference TRBV7-9 and TRBJ2-7, the full variable domain is DTGVSQNPRHKITKRGQNVTFRCDPISEHNRLYWYRQTLGQGPEFLTYFQNEAQLEKSRLLSDRFSAERPKGSFSTLEIQRTEQGDSAMYLCASSRPAGEQYFGPGTRLTVT.

V is TRBV7-2 and J is TRBJ2-4, with D hard to call. The germline V gene encodes CDR1 SGHTA and CDR2 FQGNSA. This CDR3 contains 13 residues. V was trimmed by 3 bases and J by 6 bases, leaving 9 bases between them. The CDR3 is CASSFEVANIQYF. The CDR3 nucleotides read TGTGCCAGCAGCTTCGAGGTCGCAAACATTCAGTACTTC. Full variable domain (outside the CDR3, taken from reference TRBV7-2 and TRBJ2-4): GAGVSQSPSNKVTEKGKDVELRCDPISGHTALYWYRQSLGQGLEFLIYFQGNSAPDKSGLPSDRFSAERTGGSVSTLTIQRTQQEDSAVYLCASSFEVANIQYFGAGTRLSVL.

This chain links TRBV29-1 with TRBJ1-6; tentative D call: TRBD1 (6 bases). Germline CDR1 is SQVTM and CDR2 is ANQGSEA. V was clipped by 4 bases and J by 4 bases, with 11 bases between them. This CDR3 comprises 14 residues. DNA of the CDR3: TGCAGCGTTGCGGACAGAGATTATAATTCACCCCTCCACTTT. This translates into CSVADRDYNSPLHF.

This chain joins TRBV20-1 and TRBJ1-2, with a tentative D call TRBD1 (6 bases). The CDR3 is 11 residues long. The V end was cut by 7 bases, the J end by 9 bases, with 15 bases between. CDR1 DFQATT and CDR2 SNEGSKA come from the germline V gene (reference sequence). Written as DNA, the CDR3 is TGCAGTGTTTCCCGCGGACAGAGCTACACCTTC. Amino acids: CSVSRGQSYTF.

The CDR3 reads CASSQLLGTSGQGAYYEQYF. CDR3 in DNA: TGTGCCAGCAGCCAGCTCTTAGGGACTAGCGGGCAAGGGGCCTACTACGAGCAGTACTTC. The chain combines TRBV28 with TRBJ2-7; TRBD2 aligns across 12 bases. This CDR3 comprises 20 residues. The germline gives CDR1 MDHEN, CDR2 SYDVKM. Germline trimming cut 6 bases from V and 3 bases from J; bases unmatched to any gene: 21.

CDR3 bases: TGTGCCAGTAGTATACAGGACGCGAGGACCTACGAGCAGTACTTC. The encoded protein is CASSIQDARTYEQYF. This chain uses TRBV19 with TRBJ2-7; D unclear. Germline lookup yields CDR1 LNHDA and CDR2 SQIVND (reference sequence). This CDR3 has 15 amino acids. The V end lost 2 bases, the J end lost 2 bases, and 13 bases lay between the germline ends.